Below are 23 T cell receptor beta chains sequenced from a single sample in a study of graft-versus-host responses after intestinal transplantation. Antigens of these TCRs are unknown. Here immunoSEQ multiplex PCR was the method, and the copy in TCRdb shows in-frame clones only, minus some. The table lists roughly 100,000 clones, more than 85% of them singletons, with around 1.2% in the top ten. The material was unstimulated CD8+ T cells sorted from spleen or lymph node cells, obtained before intestinal transplant. The receptors come from a human donor who received an intestinal transplant.

This chain links TRBV2 with TRBJ2-7, with TRBD2 as a possible D gene (7 bases). Trimming cost V 6 bases and J 2 bases, with 17 bases left between them. This CDR3 region has 15 residues. Germline V gene lookup returns CDR1 SNHLY and CDR2 FYNNEI. CDR3 bases: TGTGCCAGCAGCGGGGAGGGGGGGGTCACCTACGAGCAGTACTTC. This encodes CASSGEGGVTYEQYF.

This chain joins TRBV27 and TRBJ1-5; possibly TRBD1 for D (5 bases). CDR1 is MNHEY and CDR2 is SMNVEV in the germline V gene (reference sequence). Trimming shortened V by 4 bases and J by 0 bases, and 13 bases separated the two germline ends. The CDR3 is 16 residues long. The CDR3 DNA reads as TGTGCCAGCAGTTCGGAGGGACCTTATAGCAATCAGCCCCAGCATTTT. This codes for CASSSEGPYSNQPQHF.

This clone was picked up one time. The chain has TRBV6-5 and TRBJ1-1; tentatively, D is TRBD1 (5 bases). This CDR3 has 16 residues. V was trimmed by 0 bases and J by 5 bases, leaving 16 bases between them. From germline, CDR1 is MNHEY and CDR2 SVGAGI. The CDR3 protein is CASSYSERGLRTEAFF. As DNA, the CDR3 is TGTGCCAGCAGTTACTCTGAACGGGGGTTGAGGACTGAAGCTTTCTTT.

This chain uses TRBV7-9 with TRBJ1-1; the match to TRBD1 covers 7 bases. J was trimmed by 4 bases and V by 2 bases; bases with no gene match: 10. This CDR3 is built from 16 residues. Germline loops: CDR1 SEHNR, CDR2 FQNEAQ (reference sequence). CDR3 residues: CASSLRQDAGGTEAFF. The CDR3 region has the DNA TGTGCCAGCAGCTTAAGGCAGGACGCAGGGGGCACTGAAGCTTTCTTT.

This chain connects TRBV6-5 to TRBJ2-5; D is undetermined. V was pared by 6 bases and J by 7 bases, with 15 bases between. Germline V gene data show CDR1 as MNHEY and CDR2 as SVGAGI. This CDR3 spans 13 amino acids. The CDR3 protein is CASSFGLDVTQYF. In nucleotides, the CDR3 is TGTGCCAGCAGCTTCGGGCTAGATGTGACCCAGTACTTC.

J is TRBJ2-7 and V is TRBV6-5; D is unclear. Trimming removed 5 bases at V and 5 bases at J, with 13 bases between. The CDR3 spans 13 residues. Germline-derived CDR1 and CDR2 are MNHEY and SVGAGI. CDR3 bases: TGTGCCAGCAGTGAAGTCTCAACAGACGAGCAGTACTTC. Residues: CASSEVSTDEQYF.

The chain links TRBV4-1 to TRBJ1-3, with D maybe TRBD1 (6 bases). The CDR3 totals 17 residues. The germline V and J ends were trimmed by 2 bases and 0 bases, with 14 bases remaining between them. Germline V gene sequence: CDR1 MGHRA, CDR2 YSYEKL. The CDR3 coding sequence is TGCGCCAGCAGCCAACAAAACAGGGTACTCTCTGGAAACACCATATATTTT. This codes for CASSQQNRVLSGNTIYF.

The chain carries TRBV4-1 and TRBJ1-1, with D possibly matching TRBD1 (5 bases). From germline, CDR1 is MGHRA and CDR2 YSYEKL. The CDR3 runs 18 residues. Trimming stripped 4 bases from V and 4 bases from J, with 25 bases between. CDR3 DNA: TGCGCCAGCAGCCCGAATCCCTGGCAGAGGGGACTGGGCACTGAAGCTTTCTTT. This codes for CASSPNPWQRGLGTEAFF.

The V gene is TRBV13, the J gene TRBJ1-6, with D tentatively TRBD1 (5 bases). V shed 5 bases and J shed 7 bases, with 6 bases lying between them. The CDR3 totals 12 residues. The germline V gene encodes CDR1 PRHDT and CDR2 FYEKMQ (reference sequence). The CDR3 loop is CASSEGNSPLHF. CDR3 DNA sequence: TGTGCCAGCAGCGAGGGGAATTCACCCCTCCACTTT.

This chain links TRBV10-2 with TRBJ2-5; D is unresolved. V was clipped by 2 bases and J by 1 base, with 17 bases between them. The CDR3 is 17 residues long. The germline V gene encodes CDR1 WSHSY and CDR2 SAAADI. CDR3 protein: CASSEMGSFGIQETQYF. The CDR3, as DNA: TGCGCCAGCAGTGAGATGGGTAGTTTTGGTATCCAAGAGACCCAGTACTTC.

V usage is TRBV4-1 and J usage is TRBJ2-7, with D perhaps TRBD1 (6 bases). Per germline, CDR1 MGHRA and CDR2 YSYEKL. The length of the CDR3 is 15 residues. The germline V and J ends were trimmed by 4 bases and 2 bases, with 15 bases remaining between them. The CDR3 reads CASSPTSGQPYEQYF. The CDR3 DNA follows: TGCGCCAGCAGCCCGACGTCGGGACAACCCTACGAGCAGTACTTC.

The rearrangement links TRBV19 to TRBJ1-2; D is possibly TRBD1 (5 bases). Deletions cut 3 bases from V and 4 bases from J, with 15 bases between. CDR3 size: 15 residues. Germline lookup yields CDR1 LNHDA and CDR2 SQIVND (reference sequence). This chain's CDR3 is CASSMLAGPPYGYTF. In DNA form, the CDR3 reads TGTGCCAGTAGTATGCTGGCGGGACCCCCCTATGGCTACACCTTC.

The rearrangement uses TRBV4-1 and TRBJ1-2; no clear D. With 0 bases removed from V and 3 bases from J, the gap between germline ends came to 5 bases. The CDR3 extends over 13 amino acids. Germline V CDR1 and CDR2: MGHRA, YSYEKL. The DNA of the CDR3 is TGCGCCAGCAGCCAAGAGGGGTACTATGGCTACACCTTC. The encoded protein is CASSQEGYYGYTF.

The gene calls are TRBV6-1 and TRBJ1-1; 8 bases map to TRBD1. The CDR3 contains 14 residues. The junction had 10 bases not matched to a gene; V was cut back by 8 bases and J by 5 bases. Germline values: CDR1 MNHNS, CDR2 SASEGT. CDR3 sequence (DNA): TGTGCCAGCGCAGAGACAGGGGAGGGAACTGAAGCTTTCTTT. It encodes CASAETGEGTEAFF.

The CDR3 DNA sequence: TGTGCCAGTAGTTCACCTGGGGGACAGGGCGATGGCTACACCTTC. It is translated as CASSSPGGQGDGYTF. The rearrangement links TRBV19 to TRBJ1-2; 9 bases agree with TRBD1. Germline-derived CDR1 and CDR2 are LNHDA and SQIVND (reference sequence). The ends lost 5 bases at V and 6 bases at J; junction bases unmatched: 10. The CDR3 consists of 15 residues.

The chain recombines TRBV7-8 with TRBJ1-5; D unresolved. V shed 5 bases and J shed 7 bases, with 21 bases lying between them. Per germline, CDR1 SGHVS and CDR2 FQNEAQ. The CDR3 loop spans 16 amino acids. CDR3 nucleotide sequence: TGTGCCAGCAGCGGGTCGGTTTGGGAGGGTTACCAGCCCCAGCATTTT. Its translation is CASSGSVWEGYQPQHF.

CDR3 sequence: CASSQTRPGILYEQYF. DNA for the CDR3: TGTGCCAGCAGCCAAACCCGGCCCGGGATCCTCTACGAGCAGTACTTC. The chain joins TRBV7-8 to TRBJ2-7; possible D gene TRBD2, 5 bases. Per the germline V gene, CDR1 is SGHVS and CDR2 is FQNEAQ. Trimming shortened V by 5 bases and J by 3 bases, and 20 bases separated the two germline ends. This CDR3 contains 16 residues.

The chain is built from TRBV29-1 and TRBJ1-1, with 7 bases identical to TRBD1. Germline trimming cut 1 base from V and 7 bases from J; bases unmatched to any gene: 3. This CDR3 comprises 12 residues. Germline values: CDR1 SQVTM, CDR2 ANQGSEA. CDR3 DNA: TGCAGCGTTGAAGGACAGGGTATTGAAGCTTTCTTT. The encoded protein is CSVEGQGIEAFF.

The V and J genes are TRBV7-2 and TRBJ2-7, with TRBD2 matching 8 bases. This CDR3 spans 18 amino acids. Germline V CDR1 and CDR2: SGHTA, FQGNSA. V was pared by 0 bases and J by 3 bases, with 13 bases of the junction left unmatched. The CDR3 DNA reads TGTGCCAGCAGCTTAGCTCCTCATTACGGGGGGGCCAGCTACGAGCAGTACTTC. Amino acids: CASSLAPHYGGASYEQYF.

V usage is TRBV2 and J usage is TRBJ2-7; the match to TRBD2 covers 10 bases. The CDR3 spans 15 residues. The germline gives CDR1 SNHLY, CDR2 FYNNEI. Trimming took 7 bases from V and 3 from J; bases not matched to a gene: 9. CDR3: CASNSLAGEGYEQYF. Written as DNA, the CDR3 is TGTGCCAGCAACTCCCTAGCGGGGGAGGGCTACGAGCAGTACTTC.

The rearrangement uses TRBV11-2 and TRBJ2-5; no definite D call. Per the germline V gene, CDR1 is SGHAT and CDR2 is FQNNGV. Trimming stripped 5 bases from V and 9 bases from J, with 13 bases between. CDR3 length equals 12 residues. The CDR3 spells CASSHGINAQYF. The CDR3, as DNA: TGTGCCAGCAGCCATGGGATCAACGCCCAGTACTTC.

Only a few counts were recorded for this clone. The chain joins TRBV7-9 to TRBJ1-1; D remains ambiguous. This CDR3 spans 15 amino acids. The V end lost 3 bases, the J end lost 1 base, and 12 bases lay between the germline ends. CDR1 and CDR2 (germline): SEHNR, FQNEAQ (reference sequence). Written as DNA, the CDR3 is TGTGCCAGCAGCTTGTCGGAGAGTGGGAACACTGAAGCTTTCTTT. Translating gives CASSLSESGNTEAFF.

V and J are TRBV27 and TRBJ1-1, with 7 bases that match TRBD1. The germline V gene has CDR1 MNHEY and CDR2 SMNVEV (reference sequence). This CDR3 is built from 15 residues. J lost 2 bases, V lost 1 base, and 4 bases had no gene match. CDR3 DNA: TGTGCCAGCAGTTTATTTGCAGGGGGTAACACTGAAGCTTTCTTT. Encoded protein: CASSLFAGGNTEAFF.